This T cell receptor beta chain appears in the sequencing data of a study of regulatory and conventional T cells in RAG deficiency. Study-level findings and limits: In Omenn syndrome, Treg and Tconv repertoires overlapped >90%. Shannon entropy was markedly lower and Simpson indices higher in RAG-deficient patients than control T-cell subsets.

This CDR3 is built from 15 residues. V lost 0 bases and J 0 bases, leaving 8 bases between the germline ends. Looked up from germline, CDR1 is SGDLS and CDR2 is YYNGEE. This clone was detected only once. Its matching antigen is unknown. Produced via immunoSEQ multiplex PCR; TCRdb's table is partial and in-frame only. This repertoire shows about 6,700 clones, 82% found once; its top ten account for about 13%. These data also formed part of another study, on regulatory T cells. In that study: Primers: 52 TRBV forward and 13 TRBJ reverse.

The clonotype comes from a human donor in good health. The sequencing input was CD8+ T cells sorted from blood. This chain links TRBV9 with TRBJ2-3; D is perhaps TRBD2 (6 bases). The CDR3 protein is CASSVVGTSTDTQYF. The DNA of the CDR3 is TGTGCCAGCAGCGTAGTTGGGACTAGCACAGATACGCAGTATTTT.